These 20 T cell receptor beta chains came from one sample sequenced in a study of OX40 agonist ivuxolimab in advanced cancers. TCRdb's table, derived via immunoSEQ multiplex PCR, lists solely in-frame clones and lacks some. The sample has 50,000 to 75,000 clones, roughly 84% seen once; the top ten hold 0.38%. The sample consisted of CD4+ or CD8+ T cells sorted from blood, taken in a trial of the OX40 agonist ivuxolimab. The source of these receptors is an adult with an advanced solid tumor such as melanoma, head and neck, liver or kidney cancer.

The rearrangement links TRBV5-1 to TRBJ2-7; TRBD1 or TRBD2 may be the D gene (5 bases each). Trimming took off 0 bases at V and 0 bases at J, with 13 bases between the two ends. The CDR3 loop spans 16 amino acids. Germline V gives CDR1 SGHRS, CDR2 YFSETQ. CDR3 protein: CASSLVRGPSSYEQYF. In DNA form, the CDR3 reads TGCGCCAGCAGCTTGGTGAGGGGCCCGAGCTCCTACGAGCAGTACTTC. Full variable domain (rest looked up from reference TRBV5-1 and TRBJ2-7): KAGVTQTPRYLIKTRGQQVTLSCSPISGHRSVSWYQQTPGQGLQFLFEYFSETQRNKGNFPGRFSGRQFSNSRSEMNVSTLELGDSALYLCASSLVRGPSSYEQYFGPGTRLTVT.

This clone was found a few times. V is TRBV6-5 and J is TRBJ1-5, with D uncertain. The germline V and J ends were trimmed by 2 bases and 1 base, with 9 bases remaining between them. The germline CDR1 and CDR2 sequences are MNHEY and SVGAGI. This CDR3 contains 15 residues. The CDR3 DNA reads as TGTGCCAGCAGTTACAACGGCTTGAGCAATCAGCCCCAGCATTTT. Amino acid sequence: CASSYNGLSNQPQHF.

This clone has only a few counts. The chain has TRBV7-9 and TRBJ1-6; D gene unclear. This CDR3 comprises 13 residues. Germline CDR1 SEHNR, CDR2 FQNEAQ (reference sequence). Trimming took off 5 bases at V and 10 bases at J, with 12 bases between the two ends. CDR3 nucleotide sequence: TGTGCCAGCAGCGAAAGGGAGGGATCACCCCTCCACTTT. Amino acids: CASSEREGSPLHF.

The DNA for the CDR3 is TGCGCCAGCAGCCAAAAGGGACTGAGCTATGGCTACACCTTC. It encodes CASSQKGLSYGYTF. The chain uses TRBV4-3 and TRBJ1-2; TRBD1 is a possible D gene (5 bases). CDR1 is LGHNA and CDR2 is YSLEER in the germline V gene. The germline V and J ends were trimmed by 2 bases and 4 bases, with 11 bases remaining between them. The CDR3 runs to 14 residues.

In this sample, this clone turned up a few times. The chain recombines TRBV6-5 with TRBJ1-1; maybe TRBD1 (6 bases). Trimming took off 0 bases at V and 8 bases at J, with 13 bases between the two ends. The germline V gene has CDR1 MNHEY and CDR2 SVGAGI. This CDR3 is 14 amino acids long. In DNA, the CDR3 is TGTGCCAGCAGTTACTCTCGCGGGGGGCAGGAAGCTTTCTTT. Translation gives CASSYSRGGQEAFF.

CDR3 amino acids: CASSQGLALDTGELFF. Here the CDR3 DNA reads TGTGCCAGCAGCCAAGGTCTGGCCCTTGACACCGGGGAGCTGTTTTTT. This chain joins TRBV14 and TRBJ2-2; D is undetermined. The CDR3 has 16 residues. V shed 1 base and J shed 3 bases, with 12 bases lying between them. CDR1 SGHDN and CDR2 FVKESK come from the germline V gene.

CDR3 coding DNA: TGTGCCAGCAGCCTCGGGGGCAAGCAGTTCTTC. Its translation: CASSLGGKQFF. The gene calls are TRBV11-2 and TRBJ2-1; tentatively, D is TRBD1 or TRBD2 (6 bases each). CDR1 SGHAT and CDR2 FQNNGV come from the germline V gene. Trimming took off 5 bases at V and 11 bases at J, with 10 bases between the two ends. The CDR3 extends over 11 amino acids. Supplemented by reference TRBV11-2 and TRBJ2-1, the full variable domain reads EAGVAQSPRYKIIEKRQSVAFWCNPISGHATLYWYQQILGQGPKLLIQFQNNGVVDDSQLPKDRFSAERLKGVDSTLKIQPAKLEDSAVYLCASSLGGKQFFGPGTRLTVL.

Remarks on this clone: In the same sample, other DNA sequences code for this CDR3. This chain links TRBV5-1 with TRBJ1-1, with 11 positions matching TRBD1. The junction had 2 bases not matched to a gene; V was cut back by 0 bases and J by 4 bases. The CDR3 covers 15 residues. In germline, CDR1 is SGHRS, CDR2 YFSETQ. CDR3 DNA sequence: TGCGCCAGCAGCTTGGCCGGGACAGGGGGCACTGAAGCTTTCTTT. This sequence encodes CASSLAGTGGTEAFF.

The CDR3, as DNA: TGTGCCAGCAGCGATACCACCGGTTTTTGGACAACACCCTACGAGCAGTACTTC. As protein: CASSDTTGFWTTPYEQYF. The rearrangement joins TRBV7-2 to TRBJ2-7; D possibly corresponds to TRBD1 (5 bases). V was cut by 5 bases and J by 2 bases, with 25 bases left in between. The length of the CDR3 is 18 residues. Germline values: CDR1 SGHTA, CDR2 FQGNSA.

This chain connects TRBV7-2 to TRBJ2-3, with TRBD2 matching over 11 bases. Germline V lookup: CDR1 SGHTA, CDR2 FQGNSA. The CDR3 is 17 residues long. V was pared by 2 bases and J by 2 bases, with 6 bases of the junction left unmatched. The CDR3 reads CASSLIGTSGNTDTQYF. In DNA form, the CDR3 reads TGTGCCAGCAGCTTAATCGGGACTAGCGGCAACACAGATACGCAGTATTTT.

This chain uses TRBV11-2 with TRBJ1-6; 7 nucleotides align to TRBD1. Germline CDR1 and CDR2: SGHAT and FQNNGV. This CDR3 has 19 amino acids. V shed 0 bases, J shed 0 bases, and the junction held 8 bases outside the gene matches. For the CDR3, the DNA is TGTGCCAGCAGCTTAGAGCCGGGACAGAGTGGCTCCTATAATTCACCCCTCCACTTT. It translates to CASSLEPGQSGSYNSPLHF.

With respect to this clone: The junction shows a germline mismatch at one end, possibly a read error. Other DNA variants within this sample encode the same CDR3. V gene TRBV9 combines with J gene TRBJ2-3; 10 nucleotides match TRBD1. The CDR3 is made up of 15 amino acids. CDR1 is SGDLS, CDR2 YYNGEE, per germline. CDR3: CASSADRGGTDTQYF. Here the CDR3 DNA reads TGTGCCAGCAGCGCGGACAGGGGGGGCACAGATACACAGTATTTT.

This chain joins TRBV7-2 and TRBJ1-2; D unclear. V shed 0 bases and J shed 3 bases, with 8 bases lying between them. Germline V gives CDR1 SGHTA, CDR2 FQGNSA. CDR3 length equals 14 residues. CDR3 coding DNA: TGTGCCAGCAGCTTAGCGGGGTTGGACTATGGCTACACCTTC. This gives the protein CASSLAGLDYGYTF.

The V call is TRBV7-9, the J call TRBJ1-6; D is undetermined. V lost 1 base and J lost 7, with 11 bases in between. The CDR3 contains 15 residues. CDR1 is SEHNR and CDR2 is FQNEAQ in the germline V gene (reference sequence). The CDR3 DNA is TGTGCCAGCAGCTTAGAAGGACCCGTAAATTCACCCCTCCACTTT. Residues: CASSLEGPVNSPLHF.

This chain joins TRBV2 and TRBJ1-2, with 7 nucleotides matching TRBD1. Germline CDR1 is SNHLY and CDR2 is FYNNEI. J gave up 4 bases and V 3 bases, and 8 bases lay outside the gene matches. The CDR3 extends over 15 amino acids. In DNA, the CDR3 is TGTGCCAGCAGTGACTCGGGACAGACAACCTATGGCTACACCTTC. Its protein is CASSDSGQTTYGYTF.

In nucleotides, the CDR3 is TGTGCCAGCAAGGGACTCATAGCTGGAAACACCATATATTTT. It codes for CASKGLIAGNTIYF. The rearrangement links TRBV6-1 to TRBJ1-3; D possibly corresponds to TRBD1 (5 bases). Trimming shortened V by 7 bases and J by 2 bases, and 12 bases separated the two germline ends. The CDR3 length is 14 residues. CDR1 and CDR2 (germline): MNHNS, SASEGT.

V and J are TRBV10-3 and TRBJ2-3; D remains unclear. Germline CDR1 ENHRY, CDR2 SYGVKD. This CDR3 region has 13 residues. V lost 0 bases and J lost 3, with 4 bases in between. The CDR3 nucleotides are TGTGCCATCAGTGAGTCTTCAACAGATACGCAGTATTTT. The encoded protein is CAISESSTDTQYF.

The rearrangement joins TRBV5-1 to TRBJ2-5, with D unresolved. V was trimmed by 5 bases and J by 3 bases, leaving 5 bases between them. Germline CDR1 reads SGHRS; CDR2 reads YFSETQ. The CDR3 has 11 amino acids. CDR3 coding DNA: TGCGCCAGCAGACTCGAAGAGACCCAGTACTTC. The encoded protein is CASRLEETQYF.

The chain couples TRBV5-1 to TRBJ2-3, with 9 positions matching TRBD2. This CDR3 has 16 residues. With 4 bases clipped from V and 6 bases from J, the junction kept 12 bases outside the gene matches. CDR1 and CDR2 from the germline V gene are SGHRS and YFSETQ. CDR3 sequence: CASSPNGGGAGDTQYF. The CDR3 DNA reads TGCGCCAGCAGCCCGAATGGCGGGGGGGCCGGCGATACGCAGTATTTT.

The V call is TRBV5-1, the J call TRBJ1-2, with D unclear. Looked up from germline, CDR1 is SGHRS and CDR2 is YFSETQ. This CDR3 comprises 14 residues. Trimming removed 0 bases from V and 7 bases from J, with 13 bases in between. CDR3 region: CASSLARETSGYTF. For the CDR3, the DNA is TGCGCCAGCAGCTTGGCTAGGGAGACGAGTGGCTACACCTTC.